These T cell receptor beta chains were read from a single sample in a study of blood T cell repertoires in COVID-19. Data came from immunoSEQ multiplex PCR; TCRdb stores just in-frame clones and leaves some out. Seen here are around 300,000 clones, 88% observed once, and the top ten hold about 3%. Sequencing was carried out using PBMCs or T cells enriched from blood (not recorded which). Receptor source: a woman aged 50 to 65 who had recovered from COVID-19. Both conserved end residues are part of each CDR3. D genes are given only for firm matches. Rows may omit the clone size; those that give it use once, few, many or a size class.

D gene	V gene	J gene	clone size	CDR3 protein	CDR3 DNA
-	TRBV6-5	TRBJ2-1	once	CASGPGNEQFF	TGTGCCAGCGGCCCGGGGAATGAGCAGTTCTTC
-	TRBV5-6	TRBJ2-7	-	CASHRGGWDEQYF	TGTGCCAGCCATCGAGGAGGGTGGGACGAGCAGTACTTC
-	TRBV5-1	TRBJ1-2	-	CASSLTGGYTF	TGCGCCAGCAGCCTGACTGGAGGCTACACCTTC
-	TRBV7-2	TRBJ2-1	-	CASSKEASYVYNEQFF	TGTGCCAGCAGCAAAGAGGCTAGCTACGTATACAATGAGCAGTTCTTC
-	TRBV27	TRBJ1-6	-	CASSPLQGSSYNSPLHF	TGTGCCAGCAGTCCCCTACAGGGTTCCTCCTATAATTCACCCCTCCACTTT
TRBD1	TRBV5-1	TRBJ1-3	-	CASSLLTGDVDTIYF	TGCGCCAGCAGCTTGCTGACAGGGGATGTTGACACCATATATTTT
-	TRBV6-5	TRBJ1-2	-	CASSINRAQGYTF	TGTGCCAGCAGTATTAACAGGGCCCAAGGCTACACCTTC
-	TRBV24-1	TRBJ2-2	-	CATSGGTANTGELFF	TGTGCCACCAGTGGCGGGACAGCGAACACCGGGGAGCTGTTTTTT
-	TRBV30	TRBJ2-3	-	CAWSVGSGSDTQYF	TGTGCCTGGAGTGTAGGGAGCGGCAGCGATACGCAGTATTTT
-	TRBV4-3	TRBJ1-2	-	CASSQDGGAYGYTF	TGCGCCAGCAGCCAAGATGGGGGGGCCTATGGCTACACCTTC
TRBD1	TRBV7-9	TRBJ1-6	once	CASSPTGVRPPLHF	TGTGCCAGCAGCCCGACAGGGGTCAGACCACCCCTCCACTTT
-	TRBV30	TRBJ2-7	-	CAWSPGLADYEQYF	TGTGCCTGGAGCCCTGGTTTAGCGGATTACGAGCAGTACTTC
TRBD1	TRBV29-1	TRBJ1-2	-	CSGEDRAYGYTF	TGCAGCGGAGAAGACAGGGCCTATGGCTACACCTTC
-	TRBV4-1	TRBJ1-5	-	CASSQAGGNQPQHF	TGCGCCAGCAGTCAGGCGGGAGGCAATCAGCCCCAGCATTTT
TRBD1	TRBV5-1	TRBJ2-7	-	CASSKRTGNGASSYEQYF	TGCGCCAGCAGCAAAAGGACAGGGAATGGTGCCAGCTCCTACGAGCAGTACTTC
TRBD2	TRBV27	TRBJ2-5	once	CASSSMGTSGRPQETQYF	TGTGCCAGCAGTTCAATGGGGACTAGCGGGAGACCGCAAGAGACCCAGTACTTC
TRBD2	TRBV15	TRBJ2-7	-	CATSRELMRGSASYEQYF	TGTGCCACCAGCAGAGAACTCATGCGCGGGAGCGCCTCCTACGAGCAGTACTTC
TRBD1	TRBV28	TRBJ1-4	-	CASSSFQGATNEKLFF	TGTGCCAGCAGTTCCTTCCAGGGGGCAACTAATGAAAAACTGTTTTTT
-	TRBV4-2	TRBJ1-4	-	CASSQQTSGQGEKLFF	TGTGCCAGCAGCCAACAGACCTCGGGGCAGGGGGAAAAACTGTTTTTT
-	TRBV7-2	TRBJ2-7	-	CASSLRTPGAYEQYF	TGTGCCAGCAGCTTAAGGACTCCCGGGGCCTACGAGCAGTACTTC
TRBD1	TRBV5-6	TRBJ1-2	-	CASRPTGGNGYTF	TGTGCCAGCAGGCCGACAGGGGGCAATGGCTACACCTTC
TRBD1	TRBV10-1	TRBJ2-7	-	CASSRRTGFPYEQYF	TGCGCCAGCAGTAGGAGGACAGGGTTCCCCTACGAGCAGTACTTC
TRBD1	TRBV28	TRBJ1-5	-	CASNTGALQPQHF	TGTGCCAGCAACACAGGGGCTCTACAGCCCCAGCATTTT
-	TRBV28	TRBJ1-2	-	CASSWPGTNYGYTF	TGTGCCAGCAGTTGGCCGGGAACTAACTATGGCTACACCTTC
-	TRBV30	TRBJ1-5	-	CAWSSNSNQPQHF	TGTGCCTGGAGTTCTAATAGCAATCAGCCCCAGCATTTT
TRBD1	TRBV28	TRBJ1-6	-	CASTPGGRLYNSPLHF	TGTGCCAGCACTCCAGGGGGACGCCTATATAATTCACCCCTCCACTTT
TRBD1	TRBV28	TRBJ2-3	once	CASSSTGGLRDTQYF	TGTGCCAGCAGTTCGACAGGGGGATTGCGAGATACGCAGTATTTT
-	TRBV14	TRBJ1-4	-	CASSQARGQFEKLFF	TGTGCCAGCAGCCAAGCCAGGGGTCAGTTTGAAAAACTGTTTTTT
-	TRBV15	TRBJ2-7	-	CATSRGRTVEEQYF	TGTGCCACCAGCAGAGGAAGGACTGTCGAAGAGCAGTACTTC
-	TRBV12-3/TRBV12-4	TRBJ2-1	-	CASTRGQYEQFF	TGTGCCAGCACCCGTGGACAGTACGAGCAGTTCTTC
TRBD1	TRBV28	TRBJ1-1	-	CASSQDRAGVEAFF	TGTGCCAGCAGCCAGGACAGGGCCGGAGTCGAAGCTTTCTTT
-	TRBV4-1	TRBJ2-7	-	CASSQPQGGKYEQYF	TGCGCCAGCAGCCAACCACAGGGAGGGAAGTACGAGCAGTACTTC
TRBD2	TRBV30	TRBJ2-2	-	CAWNDVTSGNTGELFF	TGTGCCTGGAACGACGTGACTAGCGGGAACACCGGGGAGCTGTTTTTT
-	TRBV5-1	TRBJ2-5	-	CASSLRQTETQYF	TGCGCCAGCAGCTTGCGACAGACAGAGACCCAGTACTTC
TRBD1	TRBV7-9	TRBJ2-4	-	CASSAHLGGPTKNIQYF	TGTGCCAGCAGCGCCCACTTAGGGGGCCCGACCAAAAACATTCAGTACTTC
-	TRBV7-2	TRBJ1-2	-	CASSSASWTANYGYTF	TGTGCCAGCAGCTCCGCTTCTTGGACAGCTAACTATGGCTACACCTTC
-	TRBV5-5	TRBJ1-1	-	CASSLLGSNTEAFF	TGTGCCAGCAGCTTGCTAGGCTCAAACACTGAAGCTTTCTTT
-	TRBV11-2	TRBJ1-3	few	CASSFVGGTIYF	TGTGCCAGCAGCTTTGTTGGAGGAACCATATATTTT